This entry concerns a single T cell receptor beta chain. The antigen remains undetermined. The sample belongs to a study of cytomegalovirus exposure and HLA in healthy donors. Profiling relied on immunoSEQ multiplex PCR, and the TCRdb table lists in-frame clones only, not all of them. The sample has 120,000 to 150,000 clones; approximately 84% are singletons. It was the approximately 110-subject validation cohort, separate from the roughly 700-subject first cohort, to which the donors belonged. Germline V gene data show CDR1 as SGDLS and CDR2 as YYNGEE. V lost 3 bases, J lost 1 base, and 9 bases lay in between. CDR3 length: 14 amino acids. Study-level results: According to a later analysis, TCR clusters from the first cohort tended to co-occur in the roughly 110 validation repertoires.

The source material was PBMCs. The TCR originated in a woman aged 25-40 years in good health and CMV-seronegative. The V gene is TRBV9, the J gene TRBJ2-3, with D perhaps TRBD2 (6 bases). In DNA, the CDR3 is TGTGCCAGCAGCGGGTCGGGGGGCACAGATACGCAGTATTTT. It yields the protein CASSGSGGTDTQYF.